These T cell receptor beta chains were read from a single sample in a study of spatial heterogeneity in lung cancer. TCRdb called the 5' RACE reads again in MiXCR, with one record for every CDR3 protein. The sample yields about 27,000 distinct CDR3 sequences, around 7.5% seen once. This material consisted of lung tumor tissue, taken at surgery. These receptor sequences come from a male donor with early-stage non-small cell lung cancer. The CDR3 runs from the conserved cysteine through the conserved F or W. D genes are given only for firm matches. Some rows have no size entry. The others give once, few or many, or a class for an expanded clone.

abundance: many
len: 19
v_gene: TRBV11-1
d_gene: NA
j_gene: TRBJ1-1
CDR3nt: TGTGCCAGCAGCTTAATTGGCACAGCTGCTGGGCGTGCTAACACTGAAGCTTTCTTT
CDR3aa: CASSLIGTAAGRANTEAFF

abundance: medium-sized
len: 13
v_gene: TRBV7-2
d_gene: NA
j_gene: TRBJ2-7
CDR3nt: TGTGCCAGCAGCCCCCAGGGGTTGTTAGAGCAGTACTTC
CDR3aa: CASSPQGLLEQYF

abundance: NA
len: 19
v_gene: TRBV3-1
d_gene: NA
j_gene: TRBJ2-1
CDR3nt: TGTGCCAGCAGCCATCCAACAGCAGGGGCGAGGGCCTATCAGCATGAGCAGTTCTTC
CDR3aa: CASSHPTAGARAYQHEQFF

abundance: NA
len: 15
v_gene: TRBV6-5
d_gene: TRBD2
j_gene: TRBJ2-3
CDR3nt: TGTGCCAGCAGAAAGCGGGGCGTTAGCACAGATACGCAGTATTTT
CDR3aa: CASRKRGVSTDTQYF

abundance: NA
len: 14
v_gene: TRBV20-1
d_gene: TRBD2
j_gene: TRBJ2-3
CDR3nt: TGCAGTGCTATAGCGGGGGGGCCGCGAGATACGCAGTATTTT
CDR3aa: CSAIAGGPRDTQYF

abundance: many
len: 13
v_gene: TRBV29-1
d_gene: TRBD1
j_gene: TRBJ2-3
CDR3nt: TGCAGCGCAGACGGGACAGGGGCCGATACGCAGTATTTT
CDR3aa: CSADGTGADTQYF

abundance: few
len: 13
v_gene: TRBV12-3/TRBV12-4
d_gene: NA
j_gene: TRBJ2-3
CDR3nt: TGTGCCAGCAGGGGCCCCTTCACAGATACGCAGTATTTT
CDR3aa: CASRGPFTDTQYF

abundance: many
len: 15
v_gene: TRBV28
d_gene: NA
j_gene: TRBJ2-3
CDR3nt: TGTGCCAGCAGTTCACCGGGGGTTGGCACAGATACGCAGTATTTT
CDR3aa: CASSSPGVGTDTQYF

abundance: many
len: 15
v_gene: TRBV5-1
d_gene: NA
j_gene: TRBJ2-7
CDR3nt: TGCGCCAGCAGCTTGGAGGGCAGTACGGGCTACGAGCAGTACTTC
CDR3aa: CASSLEGSTGYEQYF

abundance: few
len: 16
v_gene: TRBV7-8
d_gene: NA
j_gene: TRBJ2-7
CDR3nt: TGTGCCAGCAGCCCTCAAGCGGAGAGAGGAAGCTACGAGCAGTACTTC
CDR3aa: CASSPQAERGSYEQYF

abundance: many
len: 16
v_gene: TRBV4-1
d_gene: TRBD2
j_gene: TRBJ2-3
CDR3nt: TGCGCCAGCAGCCTTGGACGGAGCGGGGGGGCGGGTACGCAGTATTTT
CDR3aa: CASSLGRSGGAGTQYF

abundance: few
len: 14
v_gene: TRBV4-2
d_gene: NA
j_gene: TRBJ2-1
CDR3nt: TGTGCCAGCAGCCTCGACCCGACGGGCAATGAGCAGTTCTTC
CDR3aa: CASSLDPTGNEQFF

abundance: many
len: 12
v_gene: TRBV5-6
d_gene: NA
j_gene: TRBJ2-7
CDR3nt: TGTGCCAGCAGCCAAGGACTTCACGAGCAGTACTTC
CDR3aa: CASSQGLHEQYF

abundance: NA
len: 14
v_gene: TRBV15
d_gene: NA
j_gene: TRBJ1-5
CDR3nt: TGTGCCACCAGCAGAGATAGAGGGCTGCCGCCCCAGCATTTT
CDR3aa: CATSRDRGLPPQHF

abundance: NA
len: 15
v_gene: TRBV10-3
d_gene: NA
j_gene: TRBJ2-2
CDR3nt: TGTGCCATCAGGGACAGCGGGGCGAACACCGGGGAGCTGTTTTTT
CDR3aa: CAIRDSGANTGELFF

abundance: NA
len: 14
v_gene: TRBV5-6
d_gene: NA
j_gene: TRBJ1-2
CDR3nt: TGTGCCAGCAGCCACCGTTTTGACCCCTATGGCTACACCTTC
CDR3aa: CASSHRFDPYGYTF

abundance: many
len: 15
v_gene: TRBV2
d_gene: TRBD1
j_gene: TRBJ1-6
CDR3nt: TGTGCCCGAGGGGGCGGCAGCTCCTATAATTCACCCCTCCACTTT
CDR3aa: CARGGGSSYNSPLHF

abundance: many
len: 14
v_gene: TRBV20-1
d_gene: TRBD1
j_gene: TRBJ2-2
CDR3nt: TGCAGTGCCGCATCCGGGACAGGGGGCCGGGAGCTGTTTTTT
CDR3aa: CSAASGTGGRELFF

abundance: many
len: 15
v_gene: TRBV6-6
d_gene: NA
j_gene: TRBJ2-6
CDR3nt: TGTGCCAGCAGTGACAGGTTCTCTGGGGCCAACGTCCTGACTTTC
CDR3aa: CASSDRFSGANVLTF

abundance: NA
len: 15
v_gene: TRBV5-1
d_gene: NA
j_gene: TRBJ1-5
CDR3nt: TGCGCCAGCAGCGCGGGACCTCAGGTCAATCAGCCCCAGCATTTT
CDR3aa: CASSAGPQVNQPQHF

abundance: few
len: 13
v_gene: TRBV20-1
d_gene: NA
j_gene: TRBJ2-3
CDR3nt: TGCAGTGCTAGAGGGGGTTACACAGATACGCAGTATTTT
CDR3aa: CSARGGYTDTQYF

abundance: NA
len: 16
v_gene: TRBV10-3
d_gene: TRBD1
j_gene: TRBJ2-2
CDR3nt: TGTGCCATCAGTGAAAGGACAGGGGGAAGCACCGGGGAGCTGTTTTTT
CDR3aa: CAISERTGGSTGELFF

abundance: few
len: 13
v_gene: TRBV18
d_gene: NA
j_gene: TRBJ2-5
CDR3nt: TGTGCCAGCTCAGCAGGGTTTCAAGAGACCCAGTACTTC
CDR3aa: CASSAGFQETQYF

abundance: many
len: 14
v_gene: TRBV29-1
d_gene: NA
j_gene: TRBJ2-2
CDR3nt: TGCAGCGTTGGGCTAGCAACGAACACCGGGGAGCTGTTTTTT
CDR3aa: CSVGLATNTGELFF

abundance: NA
len: 13
v_gene: TRBV7-2
d_gene: NA
j_gene: TRBJ2-1
CDR3nt: TGTGCCAGCAGCCCCCCCAGATTGGATGAGCAGTTCTTC
CDR3aa: CASSPPRLDEQFF

abundance: many
len: 14
v_gene: TRBV20-1
d_gene: NA
j_gene: TRBJ2-2
CDR3nt: TGCAGTGCTAGAGAAGAAGCGCACACCGGGGAGCTGTTTTTT
CDR3aa: CSAREEAHTGELFF

abundance: many
len: 17
v_gene: TRBV24-1
d_gene: NA
j_gene: TRBJ2-1
CDR3nt: TGTGCCACCAGTGATTTGCAGGCAGGGAGCTCCTACAATGAGCAGTTCTTC
CDR3aa: CATSDLQAGSSYNEQFF

abundance: few
len: 15
v_gene: TRBV5-1
d_gene: NA
j_gene: TRBJ2-1
CDR3nt: TGCGCCAGCAGCTCCGACGGGAGCTCCTACAATGAGCAGTTCTTC
CDR3aa: CASSSDGSSYNEQFF

abundance: NA
len: 14
v_gene: TRBV5-1
d_gene: TRBD1
j_gene: TRBJ1-4
CDR3nt: TGCGCCAGCACTCTGGACAGGGGGGGCGAAAAACTGTTTTTT
CDR3aa: CASTLDRGGEKLFF

abundance: NA
len: 12
v_gene: TRBV27
d_gene: NA
j_gene: TRBJ2-1
CDR3nt: TGTGCCAGCAGGACCCCCTACAATGAGCAGTTCTTC
CDR3aa: CASRTPYNEQFF

abundance: many
len: 12
v_gene: TRBV28
d_gene: NA
j_gene: TRBJ1-5
CDR3nt: TGTGCCAGCAGTATCCTCAATCAGCCCCAGCATTTT
CDR3aa: CASSILNQPQHF

abundance: many
len: 13
v_gene: TRBV3-1
d_gene: NA
j_gene: TRBJ2-2
CDR3nt: TGTGCCAGCAGTGCTCTGTGGTCCGGGGAGCTGTTTTTT
CDR3aa: CASSALWSGELFF

abundance: many
len: 14
v_gene: TRBV4-2
d_gene: TRBD1
j_gene: TRBJ2-1
CDR3nt: TGTGCCAGCAGGCCGGGACAGACTTACAATGAGCAGTTCTTC
CDR3aa: CASRPGQTYNEQFF

abundance: many
len: 18
v_gene: TRBV15
d_gene: NA
j_gene: TRBJ2-6
CDR3nt: TGTGCCACCAGCAGAGAGGGAACAGGGTTCTCTGGGGCCAACGTCCTGACTTTC
CDR3aa: CATSREGTGFSGANVLTF

abundance: many
len: 11
v_gene: TRBV10-3
d_gene: TRBD1
j_gene: TRBJ2-7
CDR3nt: TGTGCCATCAGTGACCCCGGGACAGAAGTCTTC
CDR3aa: CAISDPGTEVF

abundance: many
len: 18
v_gene: TRBV27
d_gene: TRBD2
j_gene: TRBJ2-5
CDR3nt: TGTGCCAGCAGTCCATTTGGGACTAGCGGGGGGATCCAAGAGACCCAGTACTTC
CDR3aa: CASSPFGTSGGIQETQYF

abundance: many
len: 14
v_gene: TRBV5-1
d_gene: TRBD1
j_gene: TRBJ1-1
CDR3nt: TGCGCCAGCACACCGACAGGGGACAACACTGAAGCTTTCTTT
CDR3aa: CASTPTGDNTEAFF

abundance: many
len: 16
v_gene: TRBV4-1
d_gene: TRBD2
j_gene: TRBJ2-5
CDR3nt: TGCGCCAGCAGTCGCTTCCTAGCGGGGGGACAAGAGACCCAGTACTTC
CDR3aa: CASSRFLAGGQETQYF

abundance: few
len: 18
v_gene: TRBV12-3/TRBV12-4
d_gene: NA
j_gene: TRBJ2-3
CDR3nt: TGTGCCAGCAGTTTAGGCCTCTTAGTGGGGGCCGTCACAGATACGCAGTATTTT
CDR3aa: CASSLGLLVGAVTDTQYF

abundance: few
len: 15
v_gene: TRBV21-1
d_gene: NA
j_gene: TRBJ1-1
CDR3nt: TGTGCCAGCAGTGACCTTTTCGGCCCCGACACTGAAGCTTTCTTT
CDR3aa: CASSDLFGPDTEAFF

abundance: few
len: 17
v_gene: TRBV6-2/TRBV6-3
d_gene: NA
j_gene: TRBJ2-3
CDR3nt: TGTGCCAGCAGTTACTCTGTAACAGGGTATCGAACAGATACGCAGTATTTT
CDR3aa: CASSYSVTGYRTDTQYF

abundance: NA
len: 17
v_gene: TRBV4-1
d_gene: TRBD1
j_gene: TRBJ1-5
CDR3nt: TGCGCCAGCAGCCCTCATCCCAGGGGGAGAGGCAATCAGCCCCAGCATTTT
CDR3aa: CASSPHPRGRGNQPQHF

abundance: many
len: 16
v_gene: TRBV27
d_gene: NA
j_gene: TRBJ1-4
CDR3nt: TGTGCCAGCAGTCTAAACACAGGGACGACTAATGAAAAACTGTTTTTT
CDR3aa: CASSLNTGTTNEKLFF

abundance: NA
len: 13
v_gene: TRBV20-1
d_gene: NA
j_gene: TRBJ2-5
CDR3nt: TGCAGTGCTAGAGATCTGGGGGGAGAGACCCAGTACTTC
CDR3aa: CSARDLGGETQYF

abundance: many
len: 17
v_gene: TRBV5-1
d_gene: NA
j_gene: TRBJ2-7
CDR3nt: TGCGCCAGCAGCTTGAATTCGGTACAGTATTTCTCCTACGAGCAGTACTTC
CDR3aa: CASSLNSVQYFSYEQYF

abundance: NA
len: 14
v_gene: TRBV6-2/TRBV6-3
d_gene: NA
j_gene: TRBJ1-5
CDR3nt: TGTGCCAGCAGTTATTTTGCTTCGGATCAGCCCCAGCATTTT
CDR3aa: CASSYFASDQPQHF

abundance: NA
len: 15
v_gene: TRBV12-5
d_gene: TRBD1
j_gene: TRBJ2-3
CDR3nt: TGTGCTAGTGGGCTCGGGACAGGGTTGATAGATACGCAGTATTTT
CDR3aa: CASGLGTGLIDTQYF

abundance: many
len: 15
v_gene: TRBV3-1
d_gene: TRBD1
j_gene: TRBJ2-7
CDR3nt: TGTGCCAGCAGCCAACGCCCACAGGGGAGATACGAGCAGTACTTC
CDR3aa: CASSQRPQGRYEQYF

abundance: many
len: 16
v_gene: TRBV20-1
d_gene: NA
j_gene: TRBJ1-6
CDR3nt: TGCAGTGCTAGAGATGGCCGGTTAGCCGTAAATTCACCCCTCCACTTT
CDR3aa: CSARDGRLAVNSPLHF

abundance: many
len: 11
v_gene: TRBV28
d_gene: NA
j_gene: TRBJ1-1
CDR3nt: TGTGCCAGCAGGCAAGGGCAAGCAGCTTTCTTT
CDR3aa: CASRQGQAAFF

abundance: many
len: 14
v_gene: TRBV5-1
d_gene: NA
j_gene: TRBJ2-7
CDR3nt: TGCGCCAGCAGCTTGGCCTCAGGGGAAAGCGAGCAGTACTTC
CDR3aa: CASSLASGESEQYF

abundance: many
len: 15
v_gene: TRBV7-9
d_gene: TRBD1
j_gene: TRBJ2-7
CDR3nt: TGTGCCAGCAGCTTCCCGACAGGGGGCGAGTACGAGCAGTACTTC
CDR3aa: CASSFPTGGEYEQYF

abundance: many
len: 16
v_gene: TRBV9
d_gene: TRBD2
j_gene: TRBJ2-5
CDR3nt: TGTGCCAGCAGCCTAACTAGCGGGGGGCCCCAAGAGACCCAGTACTTC
CDR3aa: CASSLTSGGPQETQYF

abundance: many
len: 18
v_gene: TRBV7-2
d_gene: NA
j_gene: TRBJ2-5
CDR3nt: TGTGCCAGCAGCTTAGTGTATGAGGGGCGCAACGCGCAAGAGACCCAGTACTTC
CDR3aa: CASSLVYEGRNAQETQYF

abundance: NA
len: 17
v_gene: TRBV6-5
d_gene: NA
j_gene: TRBJ2-3
CDR3nt: NA
CDR3aa: CASSPAGTPNKASRSIF